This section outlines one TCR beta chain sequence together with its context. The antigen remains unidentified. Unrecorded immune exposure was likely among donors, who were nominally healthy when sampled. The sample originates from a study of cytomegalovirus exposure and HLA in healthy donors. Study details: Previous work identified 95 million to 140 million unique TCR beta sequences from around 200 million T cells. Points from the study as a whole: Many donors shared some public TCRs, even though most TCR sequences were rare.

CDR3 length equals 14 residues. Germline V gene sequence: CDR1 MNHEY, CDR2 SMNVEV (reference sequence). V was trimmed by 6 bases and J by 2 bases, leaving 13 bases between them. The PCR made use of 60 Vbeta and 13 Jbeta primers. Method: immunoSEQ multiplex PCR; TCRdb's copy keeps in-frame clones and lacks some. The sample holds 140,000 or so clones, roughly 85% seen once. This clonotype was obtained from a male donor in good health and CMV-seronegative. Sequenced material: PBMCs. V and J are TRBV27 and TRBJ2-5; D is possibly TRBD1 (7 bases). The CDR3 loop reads CASSRGARQETQYF. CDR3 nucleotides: TGTGCCAGCAGCAGGGGGGCGAGACAAGAGACCCAGTACTTC.